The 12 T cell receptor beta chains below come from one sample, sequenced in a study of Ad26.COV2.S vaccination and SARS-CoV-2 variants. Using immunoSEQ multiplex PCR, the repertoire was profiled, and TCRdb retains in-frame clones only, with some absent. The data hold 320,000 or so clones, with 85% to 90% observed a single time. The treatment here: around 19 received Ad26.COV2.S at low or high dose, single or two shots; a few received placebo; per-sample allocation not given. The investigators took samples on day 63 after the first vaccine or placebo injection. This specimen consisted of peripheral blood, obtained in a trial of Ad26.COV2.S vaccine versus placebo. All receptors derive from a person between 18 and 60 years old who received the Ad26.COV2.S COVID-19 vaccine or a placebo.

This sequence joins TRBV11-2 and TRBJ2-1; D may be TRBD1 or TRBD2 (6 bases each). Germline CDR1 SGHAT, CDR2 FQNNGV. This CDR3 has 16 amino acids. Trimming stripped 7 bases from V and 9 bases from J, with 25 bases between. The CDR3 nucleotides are TGTGCCAGCACCCCTAGGGTAGGGGGGAAGGGCGGTGAGCAGTTCTTC. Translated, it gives CASTPRVGGKGGEQFF.

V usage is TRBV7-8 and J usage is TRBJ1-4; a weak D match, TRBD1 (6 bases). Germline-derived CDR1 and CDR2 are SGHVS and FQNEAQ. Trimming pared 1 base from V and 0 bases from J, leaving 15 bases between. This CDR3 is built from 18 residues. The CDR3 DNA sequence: TGTGCCAGCAGCTTAGTGGTAGGGGGTATTGCAACTAATGAAAAACTGTTTTTT. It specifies CASSLVVGGIATNEKLFF. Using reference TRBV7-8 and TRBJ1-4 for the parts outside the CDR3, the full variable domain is GAGVSQSPRYKVAKRGQDVALRCDPISGHVSLFWYQQALGQGPEFLTYFQNEAQLDKSGLPSDRFFAERPEGSVSTLKIQRTQQEDSAVYLCASSLVVGGIATNEKLFFGSGTQLSVL.

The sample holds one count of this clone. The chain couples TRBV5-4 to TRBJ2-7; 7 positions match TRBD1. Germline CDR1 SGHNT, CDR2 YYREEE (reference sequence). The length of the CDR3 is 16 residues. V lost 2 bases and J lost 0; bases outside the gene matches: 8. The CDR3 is CASSFRTGSFSYEQYF. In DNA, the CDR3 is TGTGCCAGCAGCTTCAGGACAGGCTCTTTCTCCTACGAGCAGTACTTC.

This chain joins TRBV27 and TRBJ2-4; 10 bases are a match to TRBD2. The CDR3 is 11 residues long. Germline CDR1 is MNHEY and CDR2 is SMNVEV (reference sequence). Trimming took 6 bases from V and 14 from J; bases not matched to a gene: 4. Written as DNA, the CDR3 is TGTGCCAGCAGAGGACTAGCGGTGGAGTACTTC. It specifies CASRGLAVEYF.

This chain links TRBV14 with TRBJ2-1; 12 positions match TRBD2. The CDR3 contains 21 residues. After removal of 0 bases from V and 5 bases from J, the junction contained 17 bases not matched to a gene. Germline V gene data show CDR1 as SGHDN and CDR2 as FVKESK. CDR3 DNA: TGTGCCAGCAGCCAAGAAAAGGGAGCTCTAGCGGGAGGGCCTAATAACAATGAGCAGTTCTTC. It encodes CASSQEKGALAGGPNNNEQFF. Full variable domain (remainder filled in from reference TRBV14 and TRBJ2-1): EAGVTQFPSHSVIEKGQTVTLRCDPISGHDNLYWYRRVMGKEIKFLLHFVKESKQDESGMPNNRFLAERTGGTYSTLKVQPAELEDSGVYFCASSQEKGALAGGPNNNEQFFGPGTRLTVL.

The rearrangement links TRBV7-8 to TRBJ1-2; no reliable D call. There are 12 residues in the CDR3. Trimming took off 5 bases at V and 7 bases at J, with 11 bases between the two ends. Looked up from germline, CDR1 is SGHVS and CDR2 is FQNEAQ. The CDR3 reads CASSPSGIGYTF. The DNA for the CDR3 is TGTGCCAGCAGCCCGTCCGGGATTGGCTACACCTTC.

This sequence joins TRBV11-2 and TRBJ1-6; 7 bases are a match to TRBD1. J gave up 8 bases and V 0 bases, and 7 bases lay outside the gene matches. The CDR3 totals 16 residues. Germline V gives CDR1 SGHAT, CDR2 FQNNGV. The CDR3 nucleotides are TGTGCCAGCAGCTTAGATTTGGGACAGAACTATTCACCCCTCCACTTT. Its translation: CASSLDLGQNYSPLHF.

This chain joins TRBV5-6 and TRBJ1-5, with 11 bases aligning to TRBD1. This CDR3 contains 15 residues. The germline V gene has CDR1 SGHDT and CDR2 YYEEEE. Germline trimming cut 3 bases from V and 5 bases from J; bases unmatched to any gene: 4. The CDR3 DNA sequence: TGTGCCAGCAGCTGGGGACAGGGGGTTGATCAGCCCCAGCATTTT. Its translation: CASSWGQGVDQPQHF. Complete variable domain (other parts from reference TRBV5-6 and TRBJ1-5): DAGVTQSPTHLIKTRGQQVTLRCSPKSGHDTVSWYQQALGQGPQFIFQYYEEEERQRGNFPDRFSGHQFPNYSSELNVNALLLGDSALYLCASSWGQGVDQPQHFGDGTRLSIL.

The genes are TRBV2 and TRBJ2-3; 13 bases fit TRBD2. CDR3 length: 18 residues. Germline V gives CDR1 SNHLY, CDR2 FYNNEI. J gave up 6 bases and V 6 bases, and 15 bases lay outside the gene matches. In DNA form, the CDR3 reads TGTGCCAGCAGCACAGCGAAGGGGACTAGCGGGATAGAGGATACGCAGTATTTT. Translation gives CASSTAKGTSGIEDTQYF.

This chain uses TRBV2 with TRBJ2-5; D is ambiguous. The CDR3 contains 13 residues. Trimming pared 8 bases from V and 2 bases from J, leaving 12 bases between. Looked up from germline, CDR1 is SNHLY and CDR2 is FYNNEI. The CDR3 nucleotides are TGTGCCAGCGTTAAGGGAATACAAGAGACCCAGTACTTC. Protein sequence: CASVKGIQETQYF.

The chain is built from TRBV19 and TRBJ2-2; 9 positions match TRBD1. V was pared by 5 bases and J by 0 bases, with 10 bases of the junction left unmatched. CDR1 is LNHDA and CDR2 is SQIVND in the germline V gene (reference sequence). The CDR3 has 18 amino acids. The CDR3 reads CASSSPDRGMPNTGELFF. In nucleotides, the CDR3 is TGTGCCAGTAGTTCCCCGGACAGGGGTATGCCGAACACCGGGGAGCTGTTTTTT. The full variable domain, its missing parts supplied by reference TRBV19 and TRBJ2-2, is DGGITQSPKYLFRKEGQNVTLSCEQNLNHDAMYWYRQDPGQGLRLIYYSQIVNDFQKGDIAEGYSVSREKKESFPLTVTSAQKNPTAFYLCASSSPDRGMPNTGELFFGEGSRLTVL.

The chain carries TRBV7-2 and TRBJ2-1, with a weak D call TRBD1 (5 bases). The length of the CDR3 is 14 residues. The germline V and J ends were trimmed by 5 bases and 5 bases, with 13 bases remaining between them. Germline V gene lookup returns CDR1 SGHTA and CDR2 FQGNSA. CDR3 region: CASSVVRGHNEQFF. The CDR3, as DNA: TGTGCCAGCAGCGTAGTAAGGGGTCACAATGAGCAGTTCTTC. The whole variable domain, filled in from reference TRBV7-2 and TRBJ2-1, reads GAGVSQSPSNKVTEKGKDVELRCDPISGHTALYWYRQSLGQGLEFLIYFQGNSAPDKSGLPSDRFSAERTGGSVSTLTIQRTQQEDSAVYLCASSVVRGHNEQFFGPGTRLTVL.